What follows describes a single TCR beta chain. Profiled with immunoSEQ multiplex PCR; TCRdb holds only in-frame clones, not every one. The sample includes approximately 300,000 clones, 85% of them seen just once. This sample is part of a study of blood T cell repertoires in COVID-19. V trimming: 8 bases; J trimming: 5 bases; junction bases outside the gene matches: 6. This CDR3 region has 13 residues. Germline V gene sequence: CDR1 LNHDA, CDR2 SQIVND (reference sequence). Sequenced sample: PBMCs or T cells enriched from blood (not recorded which). The chain has TRBV19 and TRBJ1-5; 7 bases agree with TRBD1. This TCR came from a woman between 25 and 40 years old who had been exposed to COVID-19. The CDR3 DNA reads as TGTGCCAGTCATCAGGGGGATCATCAGCCCCAGCATTTT. This translates into CASHQGDHQPQHF.